The 5 T cell receptor beta chains given below trace back to one sample, sequenced in a study of cytomegalovirus exposure and HLA in healthy donors. Data came from immunoSEQ multiplex PCR; TCRdb stores just in-frame clones and leaves some out. This table has roughly 140,000 clones, around 90% appearing once. Sequencing input: PBMCs. The receptors come from a woman aged 18-30 years in good health and CMV-seropositive.

V is TRBV19 and J is TRBJ2-3, with 11 bases aligning to TRBD1. Germline lookup yields CDR1 LNHDA and CDR2 SQIVND (reference sequence). The CDR3 runs to 17 residues. V shed 3 bases, J shed 2 bases, and the junction held 7 bases outside the gene matches. The CDR3 sequence: CASSIRGTGGPTDTQYF. CDR3 nucleotides: TGTGCCAGTAGTATTCGGGGGACAGGGGGACCCACAGATACGCAGTATTTT.

This sequence joins TRBV25-1 and TRBJ2-7, with a possible D match to TRBD1 (5 bases). The ends were cut back, 5 bases at V and 6 bases at J, with 14 bases in the middle. Germline V CDR1 and CDR2: MGHDK, SYGVNS. CDR3 length: 13 residues. In nucleotides, the CDR3 is TGTGCCAGCAGTAGGCTATTGGGGCTCGAGCAGTACTTC. It translates to CASSRLLGLEQYF.

This chain links TRBV10-3 with TRBJ2-7; 7 nucleotides align to TRBD2. The germline gives CDR1 ENHRY, CDR2 SYGVKD. CDR3 length: 14 residues. After removal of 10 bases from V and 2 bases from J, the junction contained 11 bases not matched to a gene. Here the CDR3 reads CATANKRETYEQYF. The CDR3 DNA follows: TGTGCCACCGCCAATAAGCGGGAAACCTACGAGCAGTACTTC.

Only one count was recorded for this clone. V and J are TRBV4-2 and TRBJ2-7, with TRBD2 matching 9 bases. Germline lookup yields CDR1 LGHNA and CDR2 YNFKEQ. J gave up 5 bases and V 2 bases, and 7 bases lay outside the gene matches. The CDR3 totals 15 residues. In DNA, the CDR3 is TGTGCCAGCAGCCAATTAGCGGGAGTGATCAACGAGCAGTACTTC. Translating it yields CASSQLAGVINEQYF.

The chain has TRBV18 and TRBJ2-2; TRBD1 agrees at 9 bases. Germline V lookup: CDR1 KGHSH, CDR2 LQKENI. Losses at the gene ends were 4 bases for V and 5 bases for J; bases not matched to a gene: 8. This CDR3 comprises 16 residues. CDR3 sequence reads: CASSLPGQGGTGELFF. For the CDR3, the DNA is TGTGCCAGCTCACTTCCGGGACAGGGAGGAACCGGGGAGCTGTTTTTT.